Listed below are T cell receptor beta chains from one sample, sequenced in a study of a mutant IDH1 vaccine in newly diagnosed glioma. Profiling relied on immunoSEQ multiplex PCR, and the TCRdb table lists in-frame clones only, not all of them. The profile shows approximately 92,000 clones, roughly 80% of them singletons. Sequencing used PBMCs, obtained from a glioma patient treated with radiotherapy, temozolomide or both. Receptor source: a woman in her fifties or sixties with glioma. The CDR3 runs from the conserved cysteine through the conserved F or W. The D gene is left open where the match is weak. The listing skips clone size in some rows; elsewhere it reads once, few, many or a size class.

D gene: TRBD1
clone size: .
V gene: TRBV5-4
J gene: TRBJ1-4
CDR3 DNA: TGTGCCAGCAGCTCGGGAGGACAGGGGCCTAATGAAAAACTGTTTTTT
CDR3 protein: CASSSGGQGPNEKLFF

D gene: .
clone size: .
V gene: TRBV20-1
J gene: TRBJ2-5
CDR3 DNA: TGCAGTGCTAGAGATAGGGAGACCCAGTACTTC
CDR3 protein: CSARDRETQYF

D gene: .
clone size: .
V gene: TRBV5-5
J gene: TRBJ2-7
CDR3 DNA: TGTGCCAGCAGCCGCGTAGCCCAAAACCCCTACGAGCAGTACTTC
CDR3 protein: CASSRVAQNPYEQYF

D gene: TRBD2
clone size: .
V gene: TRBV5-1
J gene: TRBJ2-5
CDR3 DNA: TGCGCCAGCAGCTCGACTAGCGCGCGGGAGACCCAGTACTTC
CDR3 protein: CASSSTSARETQYF

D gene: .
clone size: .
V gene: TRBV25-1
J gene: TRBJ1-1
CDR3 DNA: TGTGCCAGCAGTGAATTATTGGGCACTGAAGCTTTCTTT
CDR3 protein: CASSELLGTEAFF

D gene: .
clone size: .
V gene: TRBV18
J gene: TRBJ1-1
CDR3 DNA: TGTGCCAGCTCACCAGTTCTAGACAGTGAAGCTTTCTTT
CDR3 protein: CASSPVLDSEAFF

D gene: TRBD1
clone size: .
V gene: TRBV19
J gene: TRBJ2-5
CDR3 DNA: TGTGCCAGTAGTGGATTTCCGGGACAGGGGGCGGGTATAGAGACCCAGTACTTC
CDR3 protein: CASSGFPGQGAGIETQYF

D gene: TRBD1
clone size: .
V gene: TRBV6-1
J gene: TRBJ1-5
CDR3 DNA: TGTGCCAGCAGCGAGGCAGGGGGCCAGCCCCAGCATTTT
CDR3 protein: CASSEAGGQPQHF

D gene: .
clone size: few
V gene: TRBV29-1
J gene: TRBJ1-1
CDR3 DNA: TGCAGCGTTGAATTGGCAGGGCTAAAGGAAGCTTTCTTT
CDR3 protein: CSVELAGLKEAFF

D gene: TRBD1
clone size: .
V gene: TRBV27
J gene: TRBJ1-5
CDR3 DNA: TGTGCCAGCAGTAAAGATGCCGGGACAGGCCTACAGCCCCAGCATTTT
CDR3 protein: CASSKDAGTGLQPQHF

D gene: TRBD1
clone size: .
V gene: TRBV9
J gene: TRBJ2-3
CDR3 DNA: TGTGCCAGCAGCAGACGGACAGGGGGCGAAACAGATACGCAGTATTTT
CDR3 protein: CASSRRTGGETDTQYF

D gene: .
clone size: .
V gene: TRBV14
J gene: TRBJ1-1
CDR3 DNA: TGTGCCAGCAGCCAAGAGTTGACGGTCGCTTTCTTT
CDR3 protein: CASSQELTVAFF

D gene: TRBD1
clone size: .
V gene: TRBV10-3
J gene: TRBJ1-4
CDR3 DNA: TGTGCCATCAGTACCACAGGGGAATGGGAAAAACTGTTTTTT
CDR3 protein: CAISTTGEWEKLFF

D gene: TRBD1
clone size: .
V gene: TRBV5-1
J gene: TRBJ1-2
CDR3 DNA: TGCGCCAGCAGCTTTGGACAGGGGAGCTATGGCTACACCTTC
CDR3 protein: CASSFGQGSYGYTF

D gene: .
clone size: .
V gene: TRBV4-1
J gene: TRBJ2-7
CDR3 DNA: TGCGCCAGCAGCCATTCGGGCTCCGGCCCCTACGAGCAGTACTTC
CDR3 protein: CASSHSGSGPYEQYF

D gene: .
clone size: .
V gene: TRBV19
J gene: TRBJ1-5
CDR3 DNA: TGTGCCAGTAGTCTTCGCAGGGGCAATCAGCCCCAGCATTTT
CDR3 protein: CASSLRRGNQPQHF

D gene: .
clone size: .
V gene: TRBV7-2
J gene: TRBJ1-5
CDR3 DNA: TGTGCCAGCAGCTTAGACCCCAGAAACGGCAATCAGCCCCAGCATTTT
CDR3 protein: CASSLDPRNGNQPQHF

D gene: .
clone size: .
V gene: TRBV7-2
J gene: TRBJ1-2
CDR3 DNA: TGTGCCAGCAGCTTAGGGCCGCACTATGGCTACACCTTC
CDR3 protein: CASSLGPHYGYTF

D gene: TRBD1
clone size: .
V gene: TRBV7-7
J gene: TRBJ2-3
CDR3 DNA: TGTGCCAGCAGCCGGACAGGGGGCAGGGATACGCAGTATTTT
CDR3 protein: CASSRTGGRDTQYF

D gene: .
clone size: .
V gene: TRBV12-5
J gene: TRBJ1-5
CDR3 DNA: TGTGCTAGTGGTTTGAGTAGCAATCAGCCCCAGCATTTT
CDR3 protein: CASGLSSNQPQHF

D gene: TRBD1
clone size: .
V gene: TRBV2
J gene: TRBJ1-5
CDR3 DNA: TGTGCCAGCAGTGTAGTCCCGGGACAGGGGAAGCCCCAGCATTTT
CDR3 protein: CASSVVPGQGKPQHF

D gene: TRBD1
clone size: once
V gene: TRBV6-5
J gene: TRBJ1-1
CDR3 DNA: TGTGCCAGCACCAGACAGGGTTGGGACACTGAAGCTTTCTTT
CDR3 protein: CASTRQGWDTEAFF

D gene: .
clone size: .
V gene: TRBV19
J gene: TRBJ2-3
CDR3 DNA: TGTGCCAGTAGTATGGGCGGGGGCATGACAGATACGCAGTATTTT
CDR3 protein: CASSMGGGMTDTQYF

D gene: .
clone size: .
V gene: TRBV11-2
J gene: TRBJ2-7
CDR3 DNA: TGTGCCAGCAGCTTAGTTGCAGGGGGGGGCTACGAGCAGTACTTC
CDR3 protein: CASSLVAGGGYEQYF

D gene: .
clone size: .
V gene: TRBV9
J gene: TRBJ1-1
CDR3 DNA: TGTGCCAGCAGCGTAGGTCCGAACACTGAAGCTTTCTTT
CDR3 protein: CASSVGPNTEAFF

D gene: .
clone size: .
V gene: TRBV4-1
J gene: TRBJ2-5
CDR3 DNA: TGCGCCAGCAGCCTCCCGAAAGAGACCCAGTACTTC
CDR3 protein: CASSLPKETQYF

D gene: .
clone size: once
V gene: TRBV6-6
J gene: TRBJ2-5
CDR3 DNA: TGTGCCAGCACCAATAGGGGTCCCCAGTACTTC
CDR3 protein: CASTNRGPQYF

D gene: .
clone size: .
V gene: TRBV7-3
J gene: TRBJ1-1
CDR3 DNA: TGTGCCAGCAGCCCCCCCGGGGGGAACACTGAAGCTTTCTTT
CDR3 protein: CASSPPGGNTEAFF

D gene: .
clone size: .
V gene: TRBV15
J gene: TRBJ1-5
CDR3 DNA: TGTGCCACCAGCAGAGATTCTTACAGTAATCAGCCCCAGCATTTT
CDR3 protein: CATSRDSYSNQPQHF

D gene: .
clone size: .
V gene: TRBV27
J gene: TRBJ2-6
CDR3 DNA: TGTGCCAGCAGTTTGAACCGGGGGACTGGGGCCAACGTCCTGACTTTC
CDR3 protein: CASSLNRGTGANVLTF

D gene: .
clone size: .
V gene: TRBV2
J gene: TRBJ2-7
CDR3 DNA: TGTGCCAGCAGGGTGGAGAACTACGAGCAGTACTTC
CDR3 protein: CASRVENYEQYF